The TCR beta chain described here comes from a study of blood T cell repertoires in COVID-19. The method was immunoSEQ multiplex PCR; TCRdb's version includes in-frame clones alone and lacks a portion of them. The table shows 270,000 or so clones, with 65% to 85% occurring only once. The CDR3 has 10 residues. CDR1 MNHEY and CDR2 SMNVEV come from the germline V gene (reference sequence). V was cut by 9 bases and J by 3 bases, with 6 bases left in between. The clonotype was recovered from a man between 50 and 59 years old who had recovered from COVID-19. Sequenced sample: PBMCs or T cells enriched from blood (not recorded which). V and J are TRBV27 and TRBJ2-7; no firm D call. CDR3 sequence reads: CASGLYEQYF. CDR3 bases: TGTGCCAGTGGGCTCTACGAGCAGTACTTC.